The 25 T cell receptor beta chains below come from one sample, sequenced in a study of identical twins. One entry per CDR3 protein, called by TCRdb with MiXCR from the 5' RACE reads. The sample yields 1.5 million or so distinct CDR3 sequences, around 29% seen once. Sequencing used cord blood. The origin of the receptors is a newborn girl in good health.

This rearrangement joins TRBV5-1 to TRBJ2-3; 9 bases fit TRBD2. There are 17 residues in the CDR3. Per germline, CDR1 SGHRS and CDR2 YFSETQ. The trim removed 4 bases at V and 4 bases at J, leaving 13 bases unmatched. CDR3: CASSLTPGLAIADTQYF. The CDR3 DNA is TGCGCCAGCAGCCTAACTCCGGGACTAGCTATAGCAGATACGCAGTATTTT.

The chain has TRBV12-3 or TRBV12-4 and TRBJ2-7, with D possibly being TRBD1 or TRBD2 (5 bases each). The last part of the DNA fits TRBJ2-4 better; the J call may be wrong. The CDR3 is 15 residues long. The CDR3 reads CASSWDLAPKNIQYF. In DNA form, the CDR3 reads TGTGCCAGCAGTTGGGACCTCGCTCCCAAAAACATTCAGTACTTC.

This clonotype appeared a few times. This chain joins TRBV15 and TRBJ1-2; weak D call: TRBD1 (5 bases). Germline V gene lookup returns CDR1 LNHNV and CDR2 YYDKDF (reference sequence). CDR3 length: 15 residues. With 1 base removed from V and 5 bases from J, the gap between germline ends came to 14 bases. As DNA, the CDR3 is TGTGCCACCAGCAGAGCTGGCCAGGGAGTATATGGCTACACCTTC. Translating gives CATSRAGQGVYGYTF.

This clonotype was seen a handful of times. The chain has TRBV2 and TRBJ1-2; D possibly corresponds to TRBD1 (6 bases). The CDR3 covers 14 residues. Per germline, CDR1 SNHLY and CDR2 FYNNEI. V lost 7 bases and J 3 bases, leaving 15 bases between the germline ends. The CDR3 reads CASTQQGGDYGYTF. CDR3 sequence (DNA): TGTGCCAGCACCCAACAGGGAGGGGACTATGGCTACACCTTC. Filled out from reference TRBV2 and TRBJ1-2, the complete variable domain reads EPEVTQTPSHQVTQMGQEVILRCVPISNHLYFYWYRQILGQKVEFLVSFYNNEISEKSEIFDDQFSVERPDGSNFTLKIRSTKLEDSAMYFCASTQQGGDYGYTFGSGTRLTVV.

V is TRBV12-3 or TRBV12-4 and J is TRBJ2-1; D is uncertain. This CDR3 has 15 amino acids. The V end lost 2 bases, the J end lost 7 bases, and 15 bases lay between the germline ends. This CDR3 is CASSLRSSLVNEQFF. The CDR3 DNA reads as TGTGCCAGCAGTTTACGGTCTAGTTTGGTGAATGAGCAGTTCTTC.

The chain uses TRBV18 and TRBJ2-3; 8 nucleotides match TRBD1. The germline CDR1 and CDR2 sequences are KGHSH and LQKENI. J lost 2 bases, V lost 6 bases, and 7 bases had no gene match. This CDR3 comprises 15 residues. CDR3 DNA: TGTGCCAGCTCGTACGGGGACAGGTTCACAGATACGCAGTATTTT. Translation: CASSYGDRFTDTQYF.

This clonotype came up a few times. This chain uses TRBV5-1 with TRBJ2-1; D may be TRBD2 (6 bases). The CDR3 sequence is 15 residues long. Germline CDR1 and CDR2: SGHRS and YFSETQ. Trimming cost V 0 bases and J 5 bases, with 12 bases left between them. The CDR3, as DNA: TGCGCCAGCAGCTTGGCCGCAGCGGGTAACAATGAGCAGTTCTTC. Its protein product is CASSLAAAGNNEQFF.

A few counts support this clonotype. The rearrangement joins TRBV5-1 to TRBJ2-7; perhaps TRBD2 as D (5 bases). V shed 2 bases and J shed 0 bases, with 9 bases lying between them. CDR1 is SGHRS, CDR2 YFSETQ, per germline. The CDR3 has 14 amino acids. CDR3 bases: TGCGCCAGCAGCTTCCCTAGCAGCTCCTACGAGCAGTACTTC. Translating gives CASSFPSSSYEQYF.

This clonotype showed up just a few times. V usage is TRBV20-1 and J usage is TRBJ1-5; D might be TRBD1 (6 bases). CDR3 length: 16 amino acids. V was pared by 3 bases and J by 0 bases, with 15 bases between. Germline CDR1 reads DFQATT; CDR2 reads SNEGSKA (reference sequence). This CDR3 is CSASGRGGHSNQPQHF. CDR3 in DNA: TGCAGTGCTAGTGGGCGGGGGGGACATAGCAATCAGCCCCAGCATTTT.

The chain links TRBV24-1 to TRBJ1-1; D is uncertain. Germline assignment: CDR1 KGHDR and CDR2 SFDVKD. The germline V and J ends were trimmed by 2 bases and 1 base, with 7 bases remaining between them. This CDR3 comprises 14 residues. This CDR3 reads CATSDSDPNTEAFF. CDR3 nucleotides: TGTGCCACCAGTGATTCGGACCCGAACACTGAAGCTTTCTTT.

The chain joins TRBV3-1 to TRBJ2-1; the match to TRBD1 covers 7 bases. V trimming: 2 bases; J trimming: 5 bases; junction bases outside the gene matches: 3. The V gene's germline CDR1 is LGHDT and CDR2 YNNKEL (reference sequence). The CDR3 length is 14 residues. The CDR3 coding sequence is TGTGCCAGCAGCCAACGGACAGGCGACAATGAGCAGTTCTTC. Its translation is CASSQRTGDNEQFF.

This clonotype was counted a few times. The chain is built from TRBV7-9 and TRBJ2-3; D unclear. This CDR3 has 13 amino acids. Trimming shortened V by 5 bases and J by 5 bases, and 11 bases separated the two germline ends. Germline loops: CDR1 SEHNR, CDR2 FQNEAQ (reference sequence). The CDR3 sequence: CASSGRLRDTQYF. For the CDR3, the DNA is TGTGCCAGCAGCGGAAGACTTAGAGATACGCAGTATTTT.

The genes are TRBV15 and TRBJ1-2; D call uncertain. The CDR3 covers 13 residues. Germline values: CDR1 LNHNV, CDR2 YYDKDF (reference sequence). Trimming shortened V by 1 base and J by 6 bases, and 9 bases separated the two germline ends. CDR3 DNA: TGTGCCACCAGCAGAGGGGGAGGGAATGGCTACACCTTC. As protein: CATSRGGGNGYTF.

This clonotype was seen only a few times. CDR3 in amino acids: CASKRDVDRSYNEQFF. The CDR3 DNA reads as TGTGCCAGCAAAAGGGATGTTGACAGGTCCTACAATGAGCAGTTCTTC. The chain employs TRBV2 and TRBJ2-1; the D gene is possibly TRBD1 (6 bases). CDR3 length equals 16 residues. Per the germline V gene, CDR1 is SNHLY and CDR2 is FYNNEI. V was cut by 7 bases and J by 1 base, with 17 bases left in between.

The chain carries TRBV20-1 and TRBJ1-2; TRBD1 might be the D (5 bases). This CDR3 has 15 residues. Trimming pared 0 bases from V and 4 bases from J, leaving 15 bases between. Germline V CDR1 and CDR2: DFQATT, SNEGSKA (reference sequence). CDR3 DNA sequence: TGCAGTGCTAGAGATCTGCAGGGAGACCTCTATGGCTACACCTTC. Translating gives CSARDLQGDLYGYTF.

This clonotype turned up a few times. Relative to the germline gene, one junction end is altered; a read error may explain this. The CDR3 is CASRGGDSYNEQFF. The DNA for the CDR3 is TGTGCCAGCAGGGGGGGGGACTCCTACAATGAGCAGTTCTTC. V usage is TRBV4-1 and J usage is TRBJ2-1; D is perhaps TRBD1 or TRBD2 (7 bases each). Germline V gene data show CDR1 as MGHRA and CDR2 as YSYEKL. There are 14 residues in the CDR3.

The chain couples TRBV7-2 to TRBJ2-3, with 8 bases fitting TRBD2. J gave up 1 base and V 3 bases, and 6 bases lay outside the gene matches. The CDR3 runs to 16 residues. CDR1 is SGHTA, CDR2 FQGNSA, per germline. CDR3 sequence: CASSFKGLGGTDTQYF. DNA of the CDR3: TGTGCCAGCAGCTTTAAGGGACTAGGTGGCACAGATACGCAGTATTTT.

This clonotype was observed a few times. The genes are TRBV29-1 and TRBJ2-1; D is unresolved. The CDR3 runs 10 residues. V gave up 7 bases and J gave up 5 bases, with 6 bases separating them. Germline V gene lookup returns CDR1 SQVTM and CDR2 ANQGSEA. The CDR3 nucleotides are TGCAGCGGACTCCACAATGAGCAGTTCTTC. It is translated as CSGLHNEQFF.

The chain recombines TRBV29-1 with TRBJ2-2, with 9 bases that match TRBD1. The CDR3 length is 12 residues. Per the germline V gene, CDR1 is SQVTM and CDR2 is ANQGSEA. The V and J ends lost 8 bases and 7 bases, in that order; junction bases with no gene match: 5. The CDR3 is CSSGQGGGELFF. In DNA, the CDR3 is TGCAGCTCGGGACAGGGAGGCGGGGAGCTGTTTTTT.

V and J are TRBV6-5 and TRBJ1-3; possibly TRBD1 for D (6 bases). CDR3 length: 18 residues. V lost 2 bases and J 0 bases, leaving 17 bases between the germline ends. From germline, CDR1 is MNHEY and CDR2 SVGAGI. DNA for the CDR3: TGTGCCAGCAGTTACCCTTTAGGGGGGGAGCCCTCTGGAAACACCATATATTTT. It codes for CASSYPLGGEPSGNTIYF.

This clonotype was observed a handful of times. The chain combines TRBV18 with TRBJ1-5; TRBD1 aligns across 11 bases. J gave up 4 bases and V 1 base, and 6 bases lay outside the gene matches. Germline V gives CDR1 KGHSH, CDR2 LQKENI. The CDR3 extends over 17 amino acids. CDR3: CASSPRGTGGSNQPQHF. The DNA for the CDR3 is TGTGCCAGCTCACCACGCGGGACAGGGGGTAGTAATCAGCCCCAGCATTTT. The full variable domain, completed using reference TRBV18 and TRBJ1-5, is NAGVMQNPRHLVRRRGQEARLRCSPMKGHSHVYWYRQLPEEGLKFMVYLQKENIIDESGMPKERFSAEFPKEGPSILRIQQVVRGDSAAYFCASSPRGTGGSNQPQHFGDGTRLSIL.

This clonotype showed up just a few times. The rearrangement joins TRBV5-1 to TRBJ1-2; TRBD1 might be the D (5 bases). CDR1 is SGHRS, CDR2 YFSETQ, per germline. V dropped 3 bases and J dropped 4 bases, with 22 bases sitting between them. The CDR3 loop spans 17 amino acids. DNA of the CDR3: TGCGCCAGCAGCTCTAACTTACCGGGACGGACCCTCTATGGCTACACCTTC. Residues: CASSSNLPGRTLYGYTF.

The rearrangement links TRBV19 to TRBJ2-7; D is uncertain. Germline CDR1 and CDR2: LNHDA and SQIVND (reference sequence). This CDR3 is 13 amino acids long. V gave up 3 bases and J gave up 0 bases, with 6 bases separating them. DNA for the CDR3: TGTGCCAGTAGTATTACAAACTCCTACGAGCAGTACTTC. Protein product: CASSITNSYEQYF.

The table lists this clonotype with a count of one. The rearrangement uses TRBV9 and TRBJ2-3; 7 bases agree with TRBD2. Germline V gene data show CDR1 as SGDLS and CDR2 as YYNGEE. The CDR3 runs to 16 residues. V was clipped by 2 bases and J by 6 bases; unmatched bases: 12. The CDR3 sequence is CASSVTSLGVGDTQYF. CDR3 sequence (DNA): TGTGCCAGCAGCGTGACTAGCCTTGGGGTGGGGGATACGCAGTATTTT.

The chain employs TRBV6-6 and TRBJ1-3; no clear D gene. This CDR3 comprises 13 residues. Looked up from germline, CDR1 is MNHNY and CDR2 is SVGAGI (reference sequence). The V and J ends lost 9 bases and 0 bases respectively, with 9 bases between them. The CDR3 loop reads CASWTGSGNTIYF. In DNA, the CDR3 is TGTGCCAGTTGGACGGGCTCTGGAAACACCATATATTTT.